Listed below are T cell receptor beta chains from one sample, sequenced in a study of memory CD4+ T cells and cytomegalovirus serostatus. Assay: immunoSEQ multiplex PCR; the TCRdb copy retains only in-frame clones and omits some. Among approximately 53,000 clones listed, about 79% were seen once. The sequenced material came from memory CD4+ T cells from blood. The receptors were gathered from an adult in good health and CMV-seronegative. CDR3s include the opening cysteine and the closing phenylalanine or tryptophan. Fields, in order: J gene, V gene, D gene, clone size, CDR3 protein, CDR3 DNA. A D gene is named only where the DNA matches it firmly. Size is omitted from some rows. Given values are once, few, many or a class for expanded clones.

j_call: TRBJ2-4; v_call: TRBV29-1; d_call: -; clone_size: -; cdr3_aa: CSVEEGAAKNIQYF; cdr3_nt: TGCAGCGTTGAAGAGGGGGCTGCCAAAAACATTCAGTACTTC
j_call: TRBJ2-7; v_call: TRBV20-1; d_call: -; clone_size: -; cdr3_aa: CSAKDRHEQYF; cdr3_nt: TGCAGTGCTAAGGACCGGCACGAGCAGTACTTC
j_call: TRBJ1-4; v_call: TRBV5-3; d_call: -; clone_size: -; cdr3_aa: CARSLLVDPTNEKLFF; cdr3_nt: TGTGCCAGAAGCTTGTTGGTCGACCCAACTAATGAAAAACTGTTTTTT
j_call: TRBJ2-1; v_call: TRBV18; d_call: TRBD2; clone_size: once; cdr3_aa: CASSLLSLAGGQISNEQFF; cdr3_nt: TGTGCCAGCTCGCTACTCTCTTTAGCGGGGGGGCAAATTTCAAATGAGCAGTTCTTC
j_call: TRBJ1-1; v_call: TRBV18; d_call: -; clone_size: -; cdr3_aa: CASSPRRGAGTEAFF; cdr3_nt: TGTGCCAGCTCACCACGGAGGGGGGCGGGCACTGAAGCTTTCTTT
j_call: TRBJ1-5; v_call: TRBV6-6; d_call: -; clone_size: -; cdr3_aa: CASSYLQANQPQHF; cdr3_nt: TGTGCCAGCAGTTACTTACAGGCCAATCAGCCCCAGCATTTT
j_call: TRBJ1-1; v_call: TRBV7-2; d_call: TRBD1; clone_size: few; cdr3_aa: CASSLSLDRVGTEAFF; cdr3_nt: TGTGCCAGCAGCTTATCCCTAGACAGGGTTGGCACTGAAGCTTTCTTT
j_call: TRBJ1-2; v_call: TRBV7-9; d_call: TRBD1; clone_size: medium-sized; cdr3_aa: CASSLTGGAHGYTF; cdr3_nt: TGTGCCAGCAGCTTGACAGGGGGCGCGCATGGCTACACCTTC
j_call: TRBJ1-1; v_call: TRBV5-8; d_call: TRBD1; clone_size: -; cdr3_aa: CASSPRDSQNTEAFF; cdr3_nt: TGTGCCAGCAGCCCCAGGGACAGTCAGAACACTGAAGCTTTCTTT
j_call: TRBJ1-1; v_call: TRBV5-1; d_call: -; clone_size: -; cdr3_aa: CASSLAATSGTEAFF; cdr3_nt: TGCGCCAGCAGCTTGGCTGCGACGTCGGGGACTGAAGCTTTCTTT
j_call: TRBJ2-5; v_call: TRBV6-5; d_call: TRBD2; clone_size: -; cdr3_aa: CASSRTSRETQYF; cdr3_nt: TGTGCCAGCAGTAGGACTAGCAGGGAGACCCAGTACTTC
j_call: TRBJ2-7; v_call: TRBV12-1; d_call: -; clone_size: -; cdr3_aa: CASSFVPLYEQYF; cdr3_nt: TGTGCCAGCAGCTTTGTCCCCCTCTACGAGCAGTACTTC
j_call: TRBJ1-3; v_call: TRBV9; d_call: TRBD1; clone_size: -; cdr3_aa: CASSVLGTGGIGNTIYF; cdr3_nt: TGTGCCAGCAGCGTATTGGGGACAGGGGGGATTGGAAACACCATATATTTT
j_call: TRBJ2-7; v_call: TRBV7-6; d_call: -; clone_size: -; cdr3_aa: CASSLASGNYEQYF; cdr3_nt: TGTGCCAGCAGCTTAGCGTCGGGAAACTACGAGCAGTACTTC
j_call: TRBJ1-2; v_call: TRBV6-6; d_call: TRBD1; clone_size: -; cdr3_aa: CASSQGEEGGYTF; cdr3_nt: TGTGCCAGCAGTCAGGGGGAAGAAGGTGGCTACACCTTC